These 27 T cell receptor beta chains came from one sample sequenced in a study of T cells in Graves' hyperthyroidism and ophthalmopathy. Researchers took RNA transcripts and amplified the TCR beta CDR3 regions from them. The TCR CDR3 first-round RT-PCR relied on the HTBI primer set. TCRdb independently ran MiXCR on the multiplex PCR reads; one entry per CDR3 protein. Of some 570,000 distinct CDR3 sequences listed, 11% to 15% are singletons. The sample consisted of blood. These receptor sequences come from a woman aged 18-29 years with Graves' ophthalmopathy.

The V call is TRBV20-1, the J call TRBJ2-5, with a tentative D call TRBD2 (5 bases). This CDR3 is 14 amino acids long. V lost 3 bases to trimming and J lost 2 bases, with 13 bases between them. Germline CDR1 is DFQATT and CDR2 is SNEGSKA (reference sequence). As DNA, the CDR3 is TGCAGTGCTAGTGCGCGGACTTTTCAAGAGACCCAGTACTTC. Protein: CSASARTFQETQYF.

This clonotype has at least ten counts. The V call is TRBV20-1, the J call TRBJ2-1, with D tentatively TRBD1 (6 bases). The CDR3 length is 13 residues. CDR1 is DFQATT and CDR2 is SNEGSKA in the germline V gene (reference sequence). The V end was cut by 0 bases, the J end by 4 bases, with 7 bases between. DNA for the CDR3: TGCAGTGCTAGAGAGACAGGTTACAATGAGCAGTTCTTC. This gives the protein CSARETGYNEQFF.

This clonotype was found many times. The chain joins TRBV3-1 to TRBJ2-5; D perhaps matches TRBD2 (5 bases). The germline CDR1 and CDR2 sequences are LGHDT and YNNKEL (reference sequence). The CDR3 sequence is 14 residues long. V lost 0 bases and J lost 8, with 13 bases in between. CDR3 amino acids: CASSQDLATGTQYF. Here the CDR3 DNA reads TGTGCCAGCAGCCAAGATTTAGCGACGGGAACCCAGTACTTC.

This clonotype was seen at least ten times. The chain uses TRBV11-1 and TRBJ1-5, with D perhaps TRBD1 (5 bases). Trimming removed 6 bases at V and 3 bases at J, with 15 bases between. The CDR3 loop spans 15 amino acids. Germline lookup yields CDR1 SGHAT and CDR2 FQDESV (reference sequence). CDR3 sequence (DNA): TGTGCCAGCAGTCCCGGGCGGACAACCAATCAGCCCCAGCATTTT. It encodes CASSPGRTTNQPQHF.

This clonotype was observed many times. The CDR3 loop reads CASRIDRVGDTQYF. CDR3 DNA: TGTGCCAGCAGGATAGACAGGGTAGGAGATACGCAGTATTTT. The rearrangement joins TRBV28 to TRBJ2-3, with 7 bases fitting TRBD1. With V trimmed by 6 bases and J by 5 bases, 8 bases remained unmatched. Germline assignment: CDR1 MDHEN and CDR2 SYDVKM. CDR3 length: 14 amino acids.

The genes are TRBV11-2 and TRBJ1-3, with a weak D call TRBD1 (6 bases). The length of the CDR3 is 14 residues. Trimming removed 5 bases at V and 6 bases at J, with 14 bases between. Germline V gene sequence: CDR1 SGHAT, CDR2 FQNNGV. CDR3 bases: TGTGCCAGCAGCCCATGGACAGAAGAAAACACCATATATTTT. As protein: CASSPWTEENTIYF. Complete variable domain (other parts from reference TRBV11-2 and TRBJ1-3): EAGVAQSPRYKIIEKRQSVAFWCNPISGHATLYWYQQILGQGPKLLIQFQNNGVVDDSQLPKDRFSAERLKGVDSTLKIQPAKLEDSAVYLCASSPWTEENTIYFGEGSWLTVV.

The chain recombines TRBV5-1 with TRBJ2-7; the D gene is possibly TRBD1 (5 bases). The germline gives CDR1 SGHRS, CDR2 YFSETQ. V was pared by 4 bases and J by 4 bases, with 12 bases between. The CDR3 spans 13 residues. The CDR3 nucleotides are TGCGCCAGCAGCACTCCAGGGTTTTACGAGCAGTACTTC. Amino acids: CASSTPGFYEQYF.

This clonotype was recorded at least ten times. The chain recombines TRBV3-1 with TRBJ2-3, with D possibly TRBD2 on 6 matching bases. CDR1 and CDR2 (germline): LGHDT, YNNKEL (reference sequence). V lost 5 bases to trimming and J lost 2 bases, with 11 bases between them. CDR3 length: 14 amino acids. CDR3 DNA: TGTGCCAGCAGCTCCGGGGGATACACAGATACGCAGTATTTT. This encodes CASSSGGYTDTQYF.

The sample holds many counts of this clonotype. This sequence joins TRBV3-1 and TRBJ2-7, with 7 bases fitting TRBD1. Trimming at V came to 0 bases and at J to 3 bases, leaving 5 bases not matched to a gene. Germline V gene lookup returns CDR1 LGHDT and CDR2 YNNKEL (reference sequence). The CDR3 consists of 15 residues. The DNA for the CDR3 is TGTGCCAGCAGCCAAGAAGGGGGACAGTTCTACGAGCAGTACTTC. Its protein product is CASSQEGGQFYEQYF.

The table lists this clonotype with many counts. This chain uses TRBV7-3 with TRBJ1-1; 10 positions match TRBD1. V dropped 3 bases and J dropped 3; count of bases not matched to a gene: 1. The CDR3 spans 14 residues. Germline V gene lookup returns CDR1 SGHTA and CDR2 FQGTGA. The CDR3 DNA sequence: TGTGCCAGCAGCTTGGGGACAGGGGACACTGAAGCTTTCTTT. It is translated as CASSLGTGDTEAFF. Complete variable domain (other parts from reference TRBV7-3 and TRBJ1-1): GAGVSQTPSNKVTEKGKYVELRCDPISGHTALYWYRQSLGQGPEFLIYFQGTGAADDSGLPNDRFFAVRPEGSVSTLKIQRTERGDSAVYLCASSLGTGDTEAFFGQGTRLTVV.

Points on this clonotype: A much larger clone differs by one base, so this may be a read error. The chain joins TRBV6-5 to TRBJ1-2; D not resolved. This CDR3 contains 15 residues. The germline V gene has CDR1 MNHEY and CDR2 SVGAGI. CDR3 in DNA: TGTGCCAGCGGTTACTCCGCGGGGACTAACTATGGCTACACCTTC. It is translated as CASGYSAGTNYGYTF.

This clonotype was observed at least ten times. The V call is TRBV30, the J call TRBJ1-1; D possibly corresponds to TRBD1 (5 bases). V gave up 4 bases and J gave up 1 base, with 10 bases separating them. CDR1 and CDR2 from the germline V gene are GTSNPN and SVGIG (reference sequence). The CDR3 has 13 amino acids. The CDR3 coding sequence is TGTGCCTGGATAGCAGGGAGGAACACTGAAGCTTTCTTT. Protein sequence: CAWIAGRNTEAFF.

This clonotype was found many times. The rearrangement links TRBV6-1 to TRBJ2-7; the D gene is possibly TRBD1 (5 bases). The CDR3 runs 12 residues. CDR1 and CDR2 (germline): MNHNS, SASEGT. Trimming took 7 bases from V and 3 from J, leaving 10 bases between them. CDR3 bases: TGTGCCAGCACAAGACAGTTCTACGAGCAGTACTTC. This codes for CASTRQFYEQYF.

This clonotype was seen at least ten times. The chain is built from TRBV11-3 and TRBJ1-1; D not certain. Germline V gene lookup returns CDR1 SGHNT and CDR2 YENEEA. Trimming shortened V by 0 bases and J by 1 base, and 12 bases separated the two germline ends. There are 16 residues in the CDR3. CDR3 coding DNA: TGTGCCAGCAGCTTAGAGGCCTTCCTCGGGAACACTGAAGCTTTCTTT. It yields the protein CASSLEAFLGNTEAFF.

In this sample, this clonotype turned up many times. CDR3 in DNA: TGTGCCAGCAGCTTAGGAGGGGTGCTAACTAGCGGGAAGAATTACAATGAGCAGTTCTTC. Protein: CASSLGGVLTSGKNYNEQFF. V gene TRBV7-6 combines with J gene TRBJ2-1, with TRBD2 matching 10 bases. This CDR3 comprises 20 residues. Germline V gene sequence: CDR1 SGHVS, CDR2 FNYEAQ. Losses at the gene ends were 1 base for V and 4 bases for J; bases not matched to a gene: 16.

As for this clonotype: This sequence may be a read error, since a much larger clone differs from it by one base. The chain combines TRBV29-1 with TRBJ1-1; 8 bases agree with TRBD1. The germline V gene has CDR1 SQVTM and CDR2 ANQGSEA. Losses at the gene ends were 6 bases for V and 1 base for J; bases not matched to a gene: 10. The CDR3 is 15 amino acids. CDR3 bases: TGCAGCGTGCCGCTCCGCGGGACAGGGAACACTGAAGCTTTCTTT. Translated: CSVPLRGTGNTEAFF.

This clonotype was detected many times. The J gene is TRBJ1-2, the V gene TRBV9, with 9 bases matching TRBD1. After removal of 4 bases from V and 5 bases from J, the junction contained 12 bases not matched to a gene. This CDR3 spans 16 amino acids. Germline V gives CDR1 SGDLS, CDR2 YYNGEE. The CDR3 region is CASSIAPGQGSYGYTF. The CDR3 DNA reads as TGTGCCAGCAGCATCGCCCCGGGACAGGGATCGTATGGCTACACCTTC. Looking up the rest from reference TRBV9 and TRBJ1-2 gives the full variable domain: DSGVTQTPKHLITATGQRVTLRCSPRSGDLSVYWYQQSLDQGLQFLIQYYNGEERAKGNILERFSAQQFPDLHSELNLSSLELGDSALYFCASSIAPGQGSYGYTFGSGTRLTVV.

This clonotype has only a few counts. The chain links TRBV20-1 to TRBJ2-5, with 8 bases identical to TRBD1. Germline V gene lookup returns CDR1 DFQATT and CDR2 SNEGSKA (reference sequence). This CDR3 spans 15 amino acids. J gave up 4 bases and V 8 bases, and 15 bases lay outside the gene matches. The CDR3 reads CSPAAGQGARETQYF. DNA for the CDR3: TGCAGTCCAGCCGCGGGGCAGGGGGCGCGAGAGACCCAGTACTTC.

This clonotype came up many times. The chain uses TRBV6-6 and TRBJ2-1, with D hard to call. The CDR3 has 15 amino acids. Trimming pared 0 bases from V and 0 bases from J, leaving 6 bases between. Germline CDR1 is MNHNY and CDR2 is SVGAGI (reference sequence). For the CDR3, the DNA is TGTGCCAGCAGTTACTCCCACAGCTCCTACAATGAGCAGTTCTTC. Translating it yields CASSYSHSSYNEQFF.

The chain is built from TRBV18 and TRBJ1-6; D not resolved. Germline V CDR1 and CDR2: KGHSH, LQKENI. Trimming took 2 bases from V and 6 from J, leaving 11 bases between them. This CDR3 is built from 15 residues. This chain's CDR3 is CASSPVRQINSPLHF. The CDR3 region has the DNA TGTGCCAGCTCACCAGTTAGGCAGATTAATTCACCCCTCCACTTT. Drawing the rest from reference TRBV18 and TRBJ1-6, the complete variable domain is NAGVMQNPRHLVRRRGQEARLRCSPMKGHSHVYWYRQLPEEGLKFMVYLQKENIIDESGMPKERFSAEFPKEGPSILRIQQVVRGDSAAYFCASSPVRQINSPLHFGNGTRLTVT.

This clonotype was counted many times. The chain joins TRBV20-1 to TRBJ2-7; 9 bases agree with TRBD1. V was pared by 4 bases and J by 7 bases, with 5 bases of the junction left unmatched. From germline, CDR1 is DFQATT and CDR2 SNEGSKA (reference sequence). This CDR3 has 12 amino acids. CDR3 amino acids: CSAKQGAGEQYF. The DNA of the CDR3 is TGCAGTGCTAAACAGGGGGCAGGGGAGCAGTACTTC.

This clonotype was detected ten times or more. The chain is built from TRBV5-1 and TRBJ2-7; the D is unclear. Germline values: CDR1 SGHRS, CDR2 YFSETQ. The V end was cut by 4 bases, the J end by 7 bases, with 18 bases between. The CDR3 sequence is 14 residues long. This CDR3 reads CASSPSEFMGEQYF. CDR3 coding DNA: TGCGCCAGCAGCCCCTCTGAGTTCATGGGGGAGCAGTACTTC.

This clonotype was seen ten or more times. The rearrangement links TRBV9 to TRBJ2-5; 9 bases agree with TRBD2. The CDR3 consists of 16 residues. Germline CDR1 SGDLS, CDR2 YYNGEE. V shed 0 bases, J shed 5 bases, and the junction held 8 bases outside the gene matches. CDR3 coding DNA: TGTGCCAGCAGCGTAGGTGTAGCGGGAGAACCGGAGACCCAGTACTTC. Amino acid sequence: CASSVGVAGEPETQYF. The full variable domain, completed using reference TRBV9 and TRBJ2-5, is DSGVTQTPKHLITATGQRVTLRCSPRSGDLSVYWYQQSLDQGLQFLIQYYNGEERAKGNILERFSAQQFPDLHSELNLSSLELGDSALYFCASSVGVAGEPETQYFGPGTRLLVL.

The chain employs TRBV30 and TRBJ2-7; perhaps D is TRBD1 or TRBD2 (5 bases each). The germline V and J ends were trimmed by 3 bases and 5 bases, with 20 bases remaining between them. The CDR3 loop spans 15 amino acids. Germline V gene sequence: CDR1 GTSNPN, CDR2 SVGIG (reference sequence). For the CDR3, the DNA is TGTGCCTGGAGCGGGGACCTTCGTGATAGGGACGAGCAGTACTTC. As protein: CAWSGDLRDRDEQYF.

Of note for this clonotype: A read error may produce the germline difference seen at one junction end. V usage is TRBV28 and J usage is TRBJ2-5; D unresolved. CDR1 and CDR2 from the germline V gene are MDHEN and SYDVKM. This CDR3 is built from 12 residues. CDR3 bases: TGTGCCGGCAGCCCTCAGAGGGAGACCCAGTACTTC. Translation: CAGSPQRETQYF.

This clonotype has only a few counts. The rearrangement uses TRBV29-1 and TRBJ2-5; the D gene is possibly TRBD2 (6 bases). The V gene lost 2 bases and the J gene lost 4 bases, with 11 bases spanning the gap. The length of the CDR3 is 13 residues. CDR1 and CDR2 (germline): SQVTM, ANQGSEA. The CDR3 DNA follows: TGCAGCGTTGAAACAGCGGGCGCAGAGACCCAGTACTTC. Protein: CSVETAGAETQYF.

This clonotype appeared many times. The chain carries TRBV12-3 or TRBV12-4 and TRBJ2-7, with 10 bases aligning to TRBD1. The CDR3 has 14 residues. V gave up 6 bases and J gave up 6 bases; unmatched junction bases: 8. The CDR3 sequence is CASSYYRTGGEQYF. The CDR3 coding sequence is TGTGCCAGCAGCTACTACAGGACAGGGGGCGAGCAGTACTTC.